A single TCR beta chain is shown here with its context. The antigen is undetermined. These data belong to a study of beta chain features in type 1 diabetes. Study-level results: Highly expressing activated T cells could be over-counted with a cDNA template. Patients with type 1 diabetes showed fewer VDJ junction insertions and more deletions.

The CDR3 has 15 residues. Germline lookup yields CDR1 ENHRY and CDR2 SYGVKD. V was cut by 0 bases and J by 2 bases, with 9 bases left in between. What was sequenced were expressed TCRB transcripts, since all of the isolated RNA had been reverse transcribed. Clones were sequenced by immunoSEQ multiplex PCR, and TCRdb holds only the in-frame ones, with some missing. Among fewer than 500,000 clones listed, more than 11% were seen once. The receptor was isolated from a young man in good health. This chain uses TRBV10-3 with TRBJ2-3, with TRBD1 as a possible D gene (5 bases). Input material: naive CD4+ T cells from blood. For the CDR3, the DNA is TGTGCCATCAGTGAGTCTGGGGCCGCCACAGATACGCAGTATTTT. Encoded protein: CAISESGAATDTQYF.